Below, 3 T cell receptor beta chains from the same sample are listed, as sequenced in a study of OX40 agonist ivuxolimab in advanced cancers. TCRdb's table, derived via immunoSEQ multiplex PCR, lists solely in-frame clones and lacks some. The sample lists about 77,000 clones; roughly 87% were seen once. The specimen comprised CD4+ or CD8+ T cells sorted from blood, sampled in a trial of the OX40 agonist ivuxolimab. The receptors derive from an adult with an advanced solid tumor such as melanoma, head and neck, liver or kidney cancer.

The chain combines TRBV7-2 with TRBJ1-5, with D perhaps TRBD1 (5 bases). Trimming removed 4 bases from V and 2 bases from J, with 9 bases in between. In germline, CDR1 is SGHTA, CDR2 FQGNSA. The CDR3 spans 14 residues. Here the CDR3 DNA reads TGTGCCAGCAGCTGGGGGGTCGGCAATCAGCCCCAGCATTTT. Encoded protein: CASSWGVGNQPQHF.

This chain uses TRBV4-1 with TRBJ2-1; D assignment may be TRBD1 or TRBD2 (5 bases each). Germline V gene lookup returns CDR1 MGHRA and CDR2 YSYEKL. With 0 bases removed from V and 6 bases from J, the gap between germline ends came to 15 bases. CDR3 length equals 16 residues. The CDR3 region has the DNA TGCGCCAGCAGCCAAGAATCAGGGAGACGGACCAATGAGCAGTTCTTC. Translated: CASSQESGRRTNEQFF.

This clone showed up just a few times. The V and J genes are TRBV27 and TRBJ1-2, with no clear D. From germline, CDR1 is MNHEY and CDR2 SMNVEV (reference sequence). This CDR3 is built from 13 residues. V dropped 6 bases and J dropped 4 bases, with 12 bases sitting between them. CDR3 sequence reads: CASSPRISYGYTF. The CDR3 region has the DNA TGTGCCAGCAGCCCGAGGATTAGCTATGGCTACACCTTC.